This T cell receptor beta chain is drawn from a study of coeliac disease. Whole-study findings and limits: In active celiac disease, intraepithelial and lamina propria TRB and TRG repertoires were less clonal than controls. Most TRB amino acid sequences occurred in only one sample. Lamina propria and intraepithelial cell fractions may contain each other's cells. Only 1 of 6 controls, but about 55% of the 18 coeliac samples, showed published gliadin-specific TRB sequences.

Germline V CDR1 and CDR2: ENHRY, SYGVKD. The CDR3 length is 12 residues. Trimming removed 3 bases from V and 7 bases from J, with 6 bases in between. TCRdb's table, derived via immunoSEQ multiplex PCR, lists solely in-frame clones and lacks some. In the table there are roughly 4,800 clones, about 70% of which are singletons. About this clone itself: Its matching antigen is unknown.

The J gene is TRBJ1-4, the V gene TRBV10-3, with D tentatively TRBD1 (6 bases). This clonotype was sampled from a woman aged 18 to 35 with active celiac disease. Sequenced material: lamina propria lymphocytes from the gut. In DNA form, the CDR3 reads TGTGCCATCAGTGACAGGGGTGAAAAACTGTTTTTT. The encoded protein is CAISDRGEKLFF.